Shown below are 30 T cell receptor beta chains from a single sample sequenced in a study of cytomegalovirus exposure and HLA in healthy donors. In the PCR, 60 Vbeta and 13 Jbeta primers were used. Measured with immunoSEQ multiplex PCR; TCRdb has only the in-frame clones, and not every one. The table lists about 190,000 clones, 65% to 75% of them singletons. Sample: PBMCs. These TCRs come from a man younger than 45 in good health and CMV-seropositive.

This clone appeared a few times. The V gene is TRBV30, the J gene TRBJ1-2, with 9 bases identical to TRBD1. Looked up from germline, CDR1 is GTSNPN and CDR2 is SVGIG (reference sequence). Germline trimming cut 6 bases from V and 4 bases from J; bases unmatched to any gene: 9. The CDR3 runs to 14 residues. The CDR3 spells CACSPGQGPYGYTF. As DNA, the CDR3 is TGTGCCTGCAGTCCGGGACAGGGCCCCTATGGCTACACCTTC.

This clone has just one count. The chain joins TRBV29-1 to TRBJ1-5; 7 nucleotides match TRBD1. Trimming at V came to 4 bases and at J to 6 bases, leaving 6 bases not matched to a gene. The length of the CDR3 is 13 residues. Germline V gives CDR1 SQVTM, CDR2 ANQGSEA. The chain's CDR3 is CSVGTGEGQPQHF. In nucleotides, the CDR3 is TGCAGCGTTGGAACAGGGGAAGGTCAGCCCCAGCATTTT.

The chain joins TRBV7-6 to TRBJ1-1; 12 bases fit TRBD1. Germline CDR1 is SGHVS and CDR2 is FNYEAQ. The junction had 15 bases not matched to a gene; V was cut back by 4 bases and J by 3 bases. CDR3 length: 19 residues. The CDR3 region is CASSSTSGTGGFRDTEAFF. CDR3 coding DNA: TGTGCCAGCAGCTCCACCTCCGGGACAGGGGGCTTTCGGGACACTGAAGCTTTCTTT.

A note on this clone: Other DNA sequences within the sample encode an identical CDR3. V gene TRBV28 combines with J gene TRBJ1-2; no firm D call. Germline lookup yields CDR1 MDHEN and CDR2 SYDVKM. CDR3 length equals 13 residues. V lost 5 bases, J lost 2 bases, and 9 bases lay in between. CDR3 coding DNA: TGTGCCAGCAGTACACAGCCAAACTATGGCTACACCTTC. Its protein product is CASSTQPNYGYTF.

The chain employs TRBV4-3 and TRBJ1-1, with TRBD1 as a possible D gene (5 bases). V was shortened by 3 bases and J by 5 bases, with 13 bases between the two germline ends. This CDR3 comprises 14 residues. Per germline, CDR1 LGHNA and CDR2 YSLEER. CDR3 nucleotide sequence: TGCGCCAGCAGCCACTACCTGGGGGGGACTGAAGCTTTCTTT. Its protein is CASSHYLGGTEAFF.

The CDR3 protein is CASREQGAGYEQYF. The CDR3 DNA is TGTGCCAGCAGAGAACAGGGGGCGGGCTACGAGCAGTACTTC. V and J are TRBV6-5 and TRBJ2-7; 9 bases line up with TRBD1. Germline assignment: CDR1 MNHEY and CDR2 SVGAGI. The CDR3 consists of 14 residues. V trimming: 6 bases; J trimming: 3 bases; junction bases outside the gene matches: 6.

The genes are TRBV5-4 and TRBJ2-1; perhaps TRBD2 as D (5 bases). Germline CDR1 reads SGHNT; CDR2 reads YYREEE (reference sequence). The CDR3 has 14 residues. V was shortened by 5 bases and J by 8 bases, with 17 bases between the two germline ends. The CDR3 bases are TGTGCCAGCAGAGTGGGAGAGTTGGGGTATGAGCAGTTCTTC. Protein product: CASRVGELGYEQFF.

V and J are TRBV2 and TRBJ1-1; 9 nucleotides line up with TRBD1. The germline CDR1 and CDR2 sequences are SNHLY and FYNNEI. The junction had 9 bases not matched to a gene; V was cut back by 6 bases and J by 4 bases. This CDR3 is built from 15 residues. In nucleotides, the CDR3 is TGTGCCAGCAGGGGGACAGGGTTCATTAGCACTGAAGCTTTCTTT. Its protein product is CASRGTGFISTEAFF.

The gene calls are TRBV10-3 and TRBJ2-1; 8 bases are a match to TRBD2. The CDR3 covers 17 residues. From germline, CDR1 is ENHRY and CDR2 SYGVKD. V lost 0 bases, J lost 10 bases, and 14 bases stayed unmatched. This CDR3 reads CAISESLPGAGLGEQFF. The CDR3 DNA follows: TGTGCCATCAGTGAGTCCCTTCCGGGAGCGGGACTAGGAGAGCAGTTCTTC.

V usage is TRBV19 and J usage is TRBJ2-1, with TRBD1 identical over 8 bases. CDR1 is LNHDA and CDR2 is SQIVND in the germline V gene (reference sequence). The CDR3 has 13 residues. J gave up 6 bases and V 3 bases, and 1 base lay outside the gene matches. This CDR3 reads CASSIGQGNEQFF. The CDR3 DNA is TGTGCCAGTAGTATTGGACAGGGCAATGAGCAGTTCTTC.

V and J are TRBV25-1 and TRBJ2-1, with D perhaps matching TRBD1 (5 bases). V was pared by 6 bases and J by 3 bases, with 12 bases between. The germline CDR1 and CDR2 sequences are MGHDK and SYGVNS. The CDR3 length is 14 residues. The CDR3 nucleotides are TGTGCCAGCAGGCAACAGGTGTTCTACAATGAGCAGTTCTTC. Its protein product is CASRQQVFYNEQFF.

This chain joins TRBV6-5 and TRBJ2-3, with a possible D match to TRBD1 (5 bases). V was clipped by 7 bases and J by 4 bases, with 12 bases between them. The CDR3 contains 13 residues. The germline gives CDR1 MNHEY, CDR2 SVGAGI. The CDR3 here is CASNKQGADTQYF. The CDR3 coding sequence is TGTGCCAGCAATAAGCAAGGGGCAGATACGCAGTATTTT.

This sequence joins TRBV2 and TRBJ1-4; TRBD1 matches at 7 bases. J gave up 7 bases and V 2 bases, and 13 bases lay outside the gene matches. The CDR3 loop spans 17 amino acids. The germline CDR1 and CDR2 sequences are SNHLY and FYNNEI. The CDR3 protein is CASSELGGGVGREKLFF. CDR3 sequence (DNA): TGTGCCAGCAGTGAATTAGGGGGCGGGGTGGGCCGTGAAAAACTGTTTTTT.

Only one count was recorded for this clone. The chain recombines TRBV11-2 with TRBJ2-1; possibly TRBD1 for D (5 bases). This CDR3 spans 13 amino acids. Germline CDR1 and CDR2: SGHAT and FQNNGV. Between the trimmed V and J ends, which lost 5 bases and 7 bases, there was a span of 12 bases. The CDR3 is CASSVQGVNEQFF. The CDR3 nucleotides read TGTGCCAGCAGCGTGCAGGGTGTGAATGAGCAGTTCTTC.

The genes are TRBV7-2 and TRBJ2-1, with 7 nucleotides matching TRBD1. The germline V gene has CDR1 SGHTA and CDR2 FQGNSA. The CDR3 has 13 residues. V dropped 4 bases and J dropped 10; count of bases not matched to a gene: 7. CDR3 DNA: TGTGCCAGCAGCTCCGACAGGGTGAGCGAGCAGTTCTTC. It codes for CASSSDRVSEQFF.

V gene TRBV11-1 combines with J gene TRBJ2-7, with 7 bases that match TRBD1. The germline gives CDR1 SGHAT, CDR2 FQDESV (reference sequence). CDR3 length: 14 amino acids. The V and J ends lost 5 bases and 1 base, in that order; junction bases with no gene match: 5. The CDR3 region is CASSINRGSYEQYF. The CDR3 DNA reads TGTGCCAGCAGCATCAACAGGGGATCCTACGAGCAGTACTTC.

The CDR3: CASSYSLSSYNEQFF. CDR3 bases: TGTGCCAGCAGTTACTCTTTGAGCTCCTACAATGAGCAGTTCTTC. The V and J genes are TRBV6-5 and TRBJ2-1; D unclear. V shed 0 bases and J shed 0 bases, with 6 bases lying between them. The CDR3 has 15 amino acids. Per germline, CDR1 MNHEY and CDR2 SVGAGI.

The V gene is TRBV7-9, the J gene TRBJ2-5; 11 bases match TRBD1. The better agreement between TRBJ2-7 and the DNA end casts doubt on the J call. There are 15 residues in the CDR3. Germline V lookup: CDR1 SEHNR, CDR2 FQNEAQ (reference sequence). Here the CDR3 reads CASSLGDRGYYEQYF. CDR3 coding DNA: TGTGCCAGCAGCTTAGGGGACAGGGGGTATTACGAGCAGTACTTC.

Details on this clone: No DNA is shown, since the ends of the CDR3 on it are uncertain; the CDR3 is the one TCRdb lists. The chain uses TRBV21-1 and TRBJ2-1; the tabulated D call, TRBD2, remains unverified against the DNA. TRBV21-1 represents a pseudogene. The CDR3 numbers 17 amino acids, ends counted. The CDR3 spells CASSKWAAGITYNEQFF.

The chain recombines TRBV7-9 with TRBJ1-1; 7 bases are a match to TRBD1. CDR3 length equals 15 residues. Germline V gives CDR1 SEHNR, CDR2 FQNEAQ (reference sequence). CDR3 region: CSTARSGTVNTEAFF. The DNA of the CDR3 is TGTTCCACGGCGAGATCCGGGACAGTGAACACTGAAGCTTTCTTT.

A remark on this clone: Relative to the germline gene, one junction end is altered; a read error may explain this. Written as DNA, the CDR3 is TGTGCGAGTACCGGGACCGGGGAGCTGTTTTTT. Protein product: CASTGTGELFF. This chain links TRBV19 with TRBJ2-2; D not certain. The CDR3 is made up of 11 amino acids. Germline-derived CDR1 and CDR2 are LNHDA and SQIVND (reference sequence). Full variable domain (outside the CDR3, taken from reference TRBV19 and TRBJ2-2): DGGITQSPKYLFRKEGQNVTLSCEQNLNHDAMYWYRQDPGQGLRLIYYSQIVNDFQKGDIAEGYSVSREKKESFPLTVTSAQKNPTAFYLCASTGTGELFFGEGSRLTVL.

The rearrangement links TRBV7-9 to TRBJ2-5; 7 nucleotides align to TRBD1. V lost 5 bases, J lost 4 bases, and 7 bases stayed unmatched. This CDR3 has 14 amino acids. Germline V gives CDR1 SEHNR, CDR2 FQNEAQ (reference sequence). CDR3 nucleotide sequence: TGTGCCAGCAGCCAGGGGGAAGGGCGAGAGACCCAGTACTTC. Translation gives CASSQGEGRETQYF.

The chain is built from TRBV2 and TRBJ1-4; tentative D call: TRBD1 (6 bases). This CDR3 contains 15 residues. The germline V gene has CDR1 SNHLY and CDR2 FYNNEI. Trimming removed 0 bases from V and 10 bases from J, with 15 bases in between. The CDR3 DNA follows: TGTGCCAGCAGTGAAGCATCCCAGGGGTTGGGAAAACTGTTTTTT. It codes for CASSEASQGLGKLFF.

This chain uses TRBV28 with TRBJ2-7; the match to TRBD1 covers 7 bases. CDR3 length equals 14 residues. Looked up from germline, CDR1 is MDHEN and CDR2 is SYDVKM. The ends lost 6 bases at V and 2 bases at J; junction bases unmatched: 7. For the CDR3, the DNA is TGTGCCAGCAGAAGGGGGACAGCAGCCTACGAGCAGTACTTC. Translation: CASRRGTAAYEQYF.

This sequence joins TRBV28 and TRBJ2-2; the match to TRBD2 covers 8 bases. Germline CDR1 is MDHEN and CDR2 is SYDVKM. With V trimmed by 6 bases and J by 6 bases, 9 bases remained unmatched. This CDR3 is built from 15 residues. The chain's CDR3 is CASSAAGVGSGELFF. Written as DNA, the CDR3 is TGTGCCAGCAGCGCAGCGGGGGTCGGGTCCGGGGAGCTGTTTTTT.

The sample holds a few counts of this clone. V is TRBV7-9 and J is TRBJ1-6, with 7 bases aligning to TRBD1. CDR3 size: 15 residues. J gave up 5 bases and V 4 bases, and 5 bases lay outside the gene matches. CDR1 is SEHNR and CDR2 is FQNEAQ in the germline V gene (reference sequence). This CDR3 reads CASSSRDSHNSPLHF. CDR3 sequence (DNA): TGTGCCAGCAGCTCGCGGGACAGCCATAATTCACCCCTCCACTTT.

The chain links TRBV10-3 to TRBJ1-5; D perhaps matches TRBD1 (5 bases). Deletions cut 10 bases from V and 4 bases from J, with 11 bases between. The length of the CDR3 is 12 residues. CDR1 ENHRY and CDR2 SYGVKD come from the germline V gene. CDR3 nucleotides: TGTGCCACCCGGGACTCTAATCAGCCCCAGCATTTT. The encoded protein is CATRDSNQPQHF.

This chain uses TRBV7-2 with TRBJ2-1, with D perhaps TRBD1 (6 bases). The germline gives CDR1 SGHTA, CDR2 FQGNSA. Trimming took off 0 bases at V and 7 bases at J, with 13 bases between the two ends. The CDR3 is made up of 15 amino acids. Here the CDR3 reads CASSLAPRTVNEQFF. The CDR3 DNA is TGTGCCAGCAGCTTAGCCCCGCGGACAGTGAATGAGCAGTTCTTC. The full variable domain, rest sourced from reference TRBV7-2 and TRBJ2-1, is GAGVSQSPSNKVTEKGKDVELRCDPISGHTALYWYRQSLGQGLEFLIYFQGNSAPDKSGLPSDRFSAERTGGSVSTLTIQRTQQEDSAVYLCASSLAPRTVNEQFFGPGTRLTVL.

To note about this clone: Within the sample, other DNA sequences also encode this same CDR3. V is TRBV18 and J is TRBJ2-7; no clear D. Germline CDR1 and CDR2: KGHSH and LQKENI. This CDR3 spans 12 amino acids. Deletions cut 6 bases from V and 1 base from J, with 7 bases between. CDR3 DNA sequence: TGTGCCAGCTCCCCGAGTTCCTACGAGCAGTACTTC. It translates to CASSPSSYEQYF.

The V and J genes are TRBV12-5 and TRBJ1-4; no firm D call. V dropped 3 bases and J dropped 0 bases, with 14 bases sitting between them. This CDR3 is 17 amino acids long. From germline, CDR1 is LGHNT and CDR2 FRNRAP. The CDR3 DNA follows: TGTGCTAGTGGTTTCTTAACAGAGAAGACAACTAATGAAAAACTGTTTTTT. This codes for CASGFLTEKTTNEKLFF.